This TCR beta chain was retrieved from a study of blood T cell repertoires in COVID-19 (TCRdb year 2020). Study-wide context: Collaborator samples came from the United States, Italy and Spain and covered acute and convalescent phases of COVID-19. The material from the prospective study consisted of cDNA or gDNA derived from T cells, B-cell-depleted T cells, or PBMCs. Subjects who had been exposed to COVID-19, were actively infected with it, or had recovered from it provided the deeply sampled blood TCRbeta repertoires that made up the dataset. The repertoires were made available in a free public database intended to serve as a resource for research on the immune response to SARS-CoV-2. The samples were drawn from two sources: the first 160 participants of the ongoing ImmuneRACE study, and about 1,300 subjects contributed by 6 global collaborators. A de-identified subject ID, COVID-19 status, age in years and sex were almost always included in the sample metadata. Where available, HLA class I and class II types were taken from metadata supplied by the sample provider and were not determined by assay-based typing. What the work shows at the level of the full study, not this receptor alone: How much clinical and demographic metadata was included differed by source and by participant, and the metadata was provided uncurated.

Compared with germline, V lacks 7 bases and J lacks 4 bases; bases without a gene match: 5. Based on the germline V gene, the CDR1 and CDR2 sequences are SNHLY and FYNNEI. Counted from cysteine to phenylalanine, this CDR3 has 15 amino acids. CDR3 DNA only is kept here, 45 bases in frame from base 1. Comments on this clone: Its antigen is unknown. Per-base quality was not reported, and no clone a single base away is much larger than it.

Each collaborating institution followed its own protocols to collect whole blood in K2EDTA tubes. For TCRbeta analysis, collaborators shipped samples as frozen whole blood, isolated PBMCs, or DNA extracted from either of those sample types. The immunoSEQ Assay, a bias-controlled multiplex PCR, was used to amplify TCRbeta CDR3 regions from genomic DNA. Turning to the authors' computational methods: The number of nucleated cells in each sample was estimated by amplification of reference gene primers within the assay. Sequence reads were collapsed and filtered to measure the absolute abundance of every unique TCRbeta CDR3 rearrangement. For each sample, productive Simpson clonality was calculated by taking the square root of Simpson's diversity index across productive rearrangements. Drawn from immuneACCESS, this table holds only the in-frame rearrangements with V and J called that TCRdb kept. Clones are partly lost; checked studies trace under half to an unresolved V gene and leave the rest unexplained. That table gives V, J and clone size, and the DNA gave D and trimming. In this sample the table shows tens of thousands of clones, approximately 80% of which occur a single time. Of the sample, 40% to 50% falls within the top ten clones.

The sample taken for sequencing was peripheral blood. The source of this sequence is a woman older than 75 with acute or convalescent COVID-19. The rearrangement joined TRBV2 to TRBJ2-3, and 13 bases in between align with TRBD2. The nucleotide sequence reads TGTGCCAGCAAACGACTAGCGGGAGGTTCAGATACGCAGTATTTT. Its protein product is CASKRLAGGSDTQYF. With the portions outside the CDR3 filled from the reference TRBV2 and TRBJ2-3 genes, the complete variable region becomes EPEVTQTPSHQVTQMGQEVILRCVPISNHLYFYWYRQILGQKVEFLVSFYNNEISEKSEIFDDQFSVERPDGSNFTLKIRSTKLEDSAMYFCASKRLAGGSDTQYFGPGTRLTVL.